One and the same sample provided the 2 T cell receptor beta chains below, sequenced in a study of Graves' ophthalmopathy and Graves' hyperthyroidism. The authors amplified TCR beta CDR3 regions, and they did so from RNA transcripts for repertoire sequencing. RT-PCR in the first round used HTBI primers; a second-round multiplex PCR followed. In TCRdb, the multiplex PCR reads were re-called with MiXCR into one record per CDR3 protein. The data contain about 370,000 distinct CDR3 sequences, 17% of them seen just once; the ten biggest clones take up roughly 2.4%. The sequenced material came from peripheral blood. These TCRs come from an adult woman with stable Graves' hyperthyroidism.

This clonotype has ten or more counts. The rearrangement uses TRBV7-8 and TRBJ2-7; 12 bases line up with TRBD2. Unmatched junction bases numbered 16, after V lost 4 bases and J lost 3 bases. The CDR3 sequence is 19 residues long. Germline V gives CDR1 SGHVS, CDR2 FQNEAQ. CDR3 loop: CASSSGTSGRSRLNYEQYF. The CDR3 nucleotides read TGTGCCAGCAGCTCAGGCACTAGCGGGAGGTCCCGGCTAAACTACGAGCAGTACTTC.

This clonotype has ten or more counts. CDR3 in amino acids: CAAGDYSYEQYF. CDR3 sequence (DNA): TGTGCCGCGGGGGACTACTCCTACGAGCAGTACTTC. This sequence joins TRBV6-2 or TRBV6-3 and TRBJ2-7, with TRBD2 matching over 7 bases. CDR3 length: 12 residues. Trimming took 11 bases from V and 0 from J; bases not matched to a gene: 4. CDR1 is MNHEY, CDR2 SVGEGT, per germline.